This TCR beta chain was identified in a study of breast tumors, draining lymph nodes, adjacent tissues. The study, taken as a whole, reports: Tumor repertoires ranked between lymph nodes and nontumor tissue in diversity, with V and J gene preferences. Findings are consistent with lymph node origin and intratumoral expansion of most tumor T cells. Luminal-like breast cancer showed significantly higher tumor–nontumor repertoire similarity than basal-like. Tumor T cell lymph node origin was a supported hypothesis, not proven.

From the multiplex PCR reads, TCRdb called clonotypes with MiXCR, one entry per CDR3 protein. Of about 130,000 distinct CDR3 sequences in the sample, approximately 20% were seen once. The table lists this clonotype with a few counts. The antigen remains unidentified. Samples came from axillary lymph nodes draining the breast cancer. Germline assignment: CDR1 MNHEY and CDR2 SMNVEV (reference sequence). Trimming cost V 4 bases and J 0 bases, with 10 bases left between them. This CDR3 contains 15 residues. The sequenced sample consisted of axillary lymph node tissue. The V and J genes are TRBV27 and TRBJ1-5; TRBD1 might be the D (6 bases). The sequence came from a female donor with breast cancer. Some clones in this sample may be carry-over from other donors' samples. The chain's CDR3 is CASSSGDGSNQPQHF. CDR3 nucleotides: TGTGCCAGCAGTTCAGGGGACGGTAGCAATCAGCCCCAGCATTTT.